This T cell receptor beta chain was captured by sequencing in a study of regulatory and conventional T cells in RAG deficiency. Study conclusions and caveats: Omenn patients showed >90% Treg-Tconv overlap and shorter CDR3 lengths.

Details on this clone: Antigen unknown.

The data were produced by immunoSEQ multiplex PCR, yet TCRdb's version contains in-frame clones alone and is incomplete. Among under 35,000 clones listed, just under 90% were seen once. The CDR3 runs 15 residues. V lost 3 bases to trimming and J lost 5 bases; unmatched junction nucleotides: 5. Germline V lookup: CDR1 SGDLS, CDR2 YYNGEE. The sample also formed part of further work on regulatory T cells. As that report states: The primer mix had 52 TRBV and 13 TRBJ primers.

This chain uses TRBV9 with TRBJ2-7; 13 bases are shared with TRBD2. This sequence originates from a human donor in good health. The source material was CD8+ T cells sorted from blood. DNA for the CDR3: TGTGCCAGCAGCGCCGGGACTAGCGGGACCCACGAGCAGTACTTC. This codes for CASSAGTSGTHEQYF.